The clone carrying this T cell receptor (beta chain) was found a few times. Its specificity is not known. These data belong to a study of cytomegalovirus exposure and HLA in healthy donors. Study-wide results and caveats: Across donors, most TCRs were seen rarely, yet some public ones were widespread. Sequencing had likely introduced a cluster of highly shared sequence variants as an artifact. Being productive about 90% or about 30% of the time was typical of most TCR beta V segments in an earlier analysis. Association of a missense DCLRE1C variant with TCR beta V- and J-gene trimming was reported in a later analysis.

The PCR had 60 Vbeta and 13 Jbeta primers. The method was immunoSEQ multiplex PCR; TCRdb's version includes in-frame clones alone and lacks a portion of them. The table includes around 120,000 clones, roughly 77% detected once. The sequence derives from a man aged 45-60 years in good health and CMV-seropositive. What was sequenced was PBMCs.

This CDR3 reads CASSVSNEQFF. In DNA, the CDR3 is TGTGCCAGCAGTGTTAGCAATGAGCAGTTCTTC. The J gene is TRBJ2-1, the V gene TRBV2; D is unresolved. Between the trimmed V and J ends, which lost 4 bases and 6 bases, there was a span of 4 bases. The CDR3 covers 11 residues. Germline loops: CDR1 SNHLY, CDR2 FYNNEI.